The T cell receptor beta chain under discussion was sequenced for a study of T-cell reconstitution after alpha-beta-depleted transplantation in children (dated by TCRdb to about 2016). Regarding the study in general: The study quantitatively tracked T-cell immune reconstitution after TCRalphabeta/CD19-depleted allogeneic hematopoietic cell transplantation in children using TCR repertoire profiling.

The paper's findings and limits, for the study overall: Over subsequent months, a decline in hyperexpanded clone frequencies was noted, and after one year, T-cell counts and TCRbeta diversity were mostly ascribed to newly produced T cells. In some patients, high TCRbeta diversity at day 60 was attributed to recipient T cells and intrathymic progenitors that had survived conditioning. Apparently early alphabetaT-cell count recovery about two months after transplant reportedly relied on only several hundred rapidly expanded clones derived from non-depleted graft cells.

This clonotype was observed a few times. Its recognized antigen is unknown. Base qualities were left out, and no much larger clone turns up one base away. Library creation used PCR. The reads were generated on an Illumina HiSeq 2500. TCR library preparation used molecular barcoding, with unique molecular identifiers applied to normalize quantification of the TCRbeta repertoire. The public reads were reprocessed in TCRdb via fastp at Q25 and MiXCR, keeping in-frame beta chains. Rows are unified per CDR3 protein, each entry keeping the most common DNA and genes. In this sample the table shows more than 120,000 distinct CDR3 sequences, 7.5% to 9% of which occur a single time. Together, the top ten hold roughly 20% of the sample. This sample's treatment or condition label indicates: allogeneic hematopoietic cell transplantation with graft depleted of TCRalphabeta T cells and CD19 B cells. Transplant recipients were children who received TCRalphabeta/CD19-depleted allogeneic hematopoietic cell grafts.

The material sequenced was PBMCs, mostly from graft donor cells, taken 180 days after TCRalphabeta/CD19-depleted stem cell transplant. This TCR was recovered from a female patient between 2 and 15 years old who had a stem cell transplant for congenital amegakaryocytic thrombocytopenia, so the T cells may come from the graft donor.

The CDR3 corresponds to CSARDGGLLVDTIYF. The nucleotides read TGCAGTGCTAGAGATGGAGGCCTCTTGGTGGACACCATATATTTT. The sequence links TRBV20-1 to TRBJ1-3, with the D gene uncertain. The CDR3, cysteine through phenylalanine, is 15 amino acids long. The entry retains the CDR3 DNA only, 45 bases that are in frame from base 1. CDR1 and CDR2 were assigned from the germline V gene (reference sequence) as DFQATT and SNEGSKA. V was cut back by 0 bases and J by 8 bases, leaving a gap of 17 bases between them.